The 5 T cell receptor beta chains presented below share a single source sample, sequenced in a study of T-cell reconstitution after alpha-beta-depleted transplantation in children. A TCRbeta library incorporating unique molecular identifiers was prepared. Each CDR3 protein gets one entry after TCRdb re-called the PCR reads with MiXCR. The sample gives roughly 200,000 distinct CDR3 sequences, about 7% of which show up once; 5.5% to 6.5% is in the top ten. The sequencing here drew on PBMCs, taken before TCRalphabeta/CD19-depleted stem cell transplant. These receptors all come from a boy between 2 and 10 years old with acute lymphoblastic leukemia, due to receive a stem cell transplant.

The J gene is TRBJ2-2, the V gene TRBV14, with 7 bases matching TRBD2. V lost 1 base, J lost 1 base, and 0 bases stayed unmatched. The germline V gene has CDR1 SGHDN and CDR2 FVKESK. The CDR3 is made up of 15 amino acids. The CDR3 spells CASSQAGGNTGELFF. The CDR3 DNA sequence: TGTGCCAGCAGCCAAGCGGGGGGGAACACCGGGGAGCTGTTTTTT.

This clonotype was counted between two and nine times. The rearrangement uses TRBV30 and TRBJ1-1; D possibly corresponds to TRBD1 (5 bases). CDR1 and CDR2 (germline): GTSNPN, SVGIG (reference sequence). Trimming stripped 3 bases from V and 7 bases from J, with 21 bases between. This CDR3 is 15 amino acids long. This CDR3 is CAWSRTGVGTGEAFF. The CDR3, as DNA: TGTGCCTGGAGCCGAACCGGGGTCGGGACCGGTGAAGCTTTCTTT. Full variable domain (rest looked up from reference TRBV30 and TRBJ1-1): SQTIHQWPATLVQPVGSPLSLECTVEGTSNPNLYWYRQAAGRGLQLLFYSVGIGQISSEVPQNLSASRPQDRQFILSSKKLLLSDSGFYLCAWSRTGVGTGEAFFGQGTRLTVV.

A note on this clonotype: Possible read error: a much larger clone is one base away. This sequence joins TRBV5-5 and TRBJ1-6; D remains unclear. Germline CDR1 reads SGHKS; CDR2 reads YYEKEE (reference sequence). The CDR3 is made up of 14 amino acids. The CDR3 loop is CASSLGSGNPPLHF. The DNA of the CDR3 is TGTGCCAGCAGCTTGGGGTCCGGTAATCCACCCCTCCACTTT. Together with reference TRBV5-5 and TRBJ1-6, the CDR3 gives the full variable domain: DAGVTQSPTHLIKTRGQQVTLRCSPISGHKSVSWYQQVLGQGPQFIFQYYEKEERGRGNFPDRFSARQFPNYSSELNVNALLLGDSALYLCASSLGSGNPPLHFGNGTRLTVT.

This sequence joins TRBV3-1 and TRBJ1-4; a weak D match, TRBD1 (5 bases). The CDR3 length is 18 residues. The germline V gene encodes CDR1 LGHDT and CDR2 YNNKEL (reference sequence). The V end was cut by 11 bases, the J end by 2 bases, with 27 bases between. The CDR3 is CASSKQVLRARTNEKLFF. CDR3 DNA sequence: TGTGCCTCCTCCAAGCAGGTCCTCAGGGCCCGGACTAATGAAAAACTGTTTTTT.

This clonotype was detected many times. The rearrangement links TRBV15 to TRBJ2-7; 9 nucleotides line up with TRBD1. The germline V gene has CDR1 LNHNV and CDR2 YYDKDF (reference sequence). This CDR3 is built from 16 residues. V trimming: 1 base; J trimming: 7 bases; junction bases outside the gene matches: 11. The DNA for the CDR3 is TGTGCCACCAGCAGAGCTGCGACAGGGGGGATGTGGGAGCAGTACTTC. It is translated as CATSRAATGGMWEQYF.